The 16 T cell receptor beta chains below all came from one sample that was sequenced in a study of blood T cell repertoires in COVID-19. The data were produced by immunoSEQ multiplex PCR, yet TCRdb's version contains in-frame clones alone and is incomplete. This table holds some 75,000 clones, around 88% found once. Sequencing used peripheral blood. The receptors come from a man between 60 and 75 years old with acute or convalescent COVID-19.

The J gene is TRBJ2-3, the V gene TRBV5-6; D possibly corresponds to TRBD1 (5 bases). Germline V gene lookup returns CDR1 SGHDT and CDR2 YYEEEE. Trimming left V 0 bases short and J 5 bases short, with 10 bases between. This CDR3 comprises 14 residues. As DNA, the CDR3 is TGTGCCAGCAGCTTGGGACAGATCAGAGATACGCAGTATTTT. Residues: CASSLGQIRDTQYF.

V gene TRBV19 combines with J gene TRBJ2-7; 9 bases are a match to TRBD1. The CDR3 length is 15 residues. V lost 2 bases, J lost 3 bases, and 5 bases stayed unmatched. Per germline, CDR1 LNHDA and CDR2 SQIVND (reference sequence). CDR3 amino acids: CASSISTDRGYEQYF. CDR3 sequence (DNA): TGTGCCAGTAGTATATCAACGGACAGGGGCTACGAGCAGTACTTC. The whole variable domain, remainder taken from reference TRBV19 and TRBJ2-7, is DGGITQSPKYLFRKEGQNVTLSCEQNLNHDAMYWYRQDPGQGLRLIYYSQIVNDFQKGDIAEGYSVSREKKESFPLTVTSAQKNPTAFYLCASSISTDRGYEQYFGPGTRLTVT.

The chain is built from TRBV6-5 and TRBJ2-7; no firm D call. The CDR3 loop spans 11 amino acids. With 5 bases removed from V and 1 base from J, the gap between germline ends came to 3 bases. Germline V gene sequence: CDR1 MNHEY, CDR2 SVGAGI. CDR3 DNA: TGTGCCAGCAGTCCATCCTACGAGCAGTACTTC. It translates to CASSPSYEQYF.

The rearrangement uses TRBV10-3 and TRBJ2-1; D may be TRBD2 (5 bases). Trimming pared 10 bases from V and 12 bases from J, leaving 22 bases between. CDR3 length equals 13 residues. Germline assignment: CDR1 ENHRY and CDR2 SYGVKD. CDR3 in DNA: TGTGCCAGCGCCGAGATCAGCGCCGAGGGGCAGTTCTTC. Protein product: CASAEISAEGQFF.

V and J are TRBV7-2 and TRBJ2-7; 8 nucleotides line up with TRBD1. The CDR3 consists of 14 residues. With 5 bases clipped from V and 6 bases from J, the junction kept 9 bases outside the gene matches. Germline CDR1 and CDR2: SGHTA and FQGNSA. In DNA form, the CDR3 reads TGTGCCAGCAGCCCAAGGACAGGGCCTCTCGAGCAGTACTTC. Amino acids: CASSPRTGPLEQYF.

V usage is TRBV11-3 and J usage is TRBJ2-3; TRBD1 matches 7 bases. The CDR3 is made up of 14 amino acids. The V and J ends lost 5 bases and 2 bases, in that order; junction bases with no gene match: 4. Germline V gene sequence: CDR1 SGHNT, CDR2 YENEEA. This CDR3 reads CASSPGGTTDTQYF. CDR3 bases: TGTGCCAGCAGCCCAGGGGGTACCACAGATACGCAGTATTTT.

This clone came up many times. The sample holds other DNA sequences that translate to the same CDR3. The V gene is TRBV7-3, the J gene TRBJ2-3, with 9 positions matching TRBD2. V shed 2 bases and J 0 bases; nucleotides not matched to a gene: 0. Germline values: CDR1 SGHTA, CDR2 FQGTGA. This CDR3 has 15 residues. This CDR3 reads CASSLAGGSTDTQYF. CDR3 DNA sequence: TGTGCCAGCAGCTTAGCGGGGGGGAGCACAGATACGCAGTATTTT.

The CDR3 protein is CSVVWQNTEAFF. In DNA form, the CDR3 reads TGCAGCGTTGTGTGGCAGAACACTGAAGCTTTCTTT. V usage is TRBV29-1 and J usage is TRBJ1-1, with unresolved D. The germline V gene encodes CDR1 SQVTM and CDR2 ANQGSEA. The V and J ends lost 4 bases and 1 base respectively, with 7 bases between them. The CDR3 consists of 12 residues.

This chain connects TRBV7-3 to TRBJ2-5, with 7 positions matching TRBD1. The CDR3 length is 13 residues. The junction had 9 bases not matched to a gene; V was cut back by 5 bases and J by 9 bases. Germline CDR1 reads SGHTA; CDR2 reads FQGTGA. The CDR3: CASSPGQVSAQYF. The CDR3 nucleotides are TGTGCCAGCAGCCCTGGACAGGTTTCGGCCCAGTACTTC.

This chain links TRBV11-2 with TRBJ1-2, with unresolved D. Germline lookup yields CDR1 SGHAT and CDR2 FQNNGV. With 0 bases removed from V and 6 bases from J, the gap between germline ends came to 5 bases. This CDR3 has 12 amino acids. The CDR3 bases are TGTGCCAGCAGCTTAGAAGGAGATGGCTACACCTTC. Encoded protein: CASSLEGDGYTF.

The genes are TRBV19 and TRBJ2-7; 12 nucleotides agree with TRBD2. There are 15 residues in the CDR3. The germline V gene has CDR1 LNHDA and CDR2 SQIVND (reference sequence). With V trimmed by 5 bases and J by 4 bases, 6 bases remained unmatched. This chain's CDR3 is CASSLRLAGEYEQYF. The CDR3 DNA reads TGTGCCAGTAGTTTAAGACTAGCGGGGGAGTACGAGCAGTACTTC.

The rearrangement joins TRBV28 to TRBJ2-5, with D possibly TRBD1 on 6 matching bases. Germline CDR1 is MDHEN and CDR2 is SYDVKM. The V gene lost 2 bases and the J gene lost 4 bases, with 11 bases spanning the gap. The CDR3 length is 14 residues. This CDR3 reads CASSLQGTAETQYF. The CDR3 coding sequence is TGTGCCAGCAGTTTACAGGGGACGGCAGAGACCCAGTACTTC.

The DNA of the CDR3 is TGCGCCAGCAGCTTACGGGGAGAGACCCAGTACTTC. It codes for CASSLRGETQYF. The chain uses TRBV5-1 and TRBJ2-5; TRBD2 is a possible D gene (5 bases). The CDR3 is 12 residues long. V shed 2 bases and J shed 4 bases, with 6 bases lying between them. Germline CDR1 SGHRS, CDR2 YFSETQ.

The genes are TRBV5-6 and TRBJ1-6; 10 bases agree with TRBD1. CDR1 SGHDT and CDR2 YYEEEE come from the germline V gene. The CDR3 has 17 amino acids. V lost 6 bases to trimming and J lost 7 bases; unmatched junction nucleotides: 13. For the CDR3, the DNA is TGTGCCAGCAACTCCTTCCGGGACAGGGGTATCAATTCACCCCTCCACTTT. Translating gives CASNSFRDRGINSPLHF.

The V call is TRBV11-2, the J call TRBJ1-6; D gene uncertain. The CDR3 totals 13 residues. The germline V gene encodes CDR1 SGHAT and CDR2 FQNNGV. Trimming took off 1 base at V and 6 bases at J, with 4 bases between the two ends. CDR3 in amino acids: CASSLASNSPLHF. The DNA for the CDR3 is TGTGCCAGCAGCTTAGCCAGTAATTCACCCCTCCACTTT. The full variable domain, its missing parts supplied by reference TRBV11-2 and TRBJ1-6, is EAGVAQSPRYKIIEKRQSVAFWCNPISGHATLYWYQQILGQGPKLLIQFQNNGVVDDSQLPKDRFSAERLKGVDSTLKIQPAKLEDSAVYLCASSLASNSPLHFGNGTRLTVT.

CDR3 coding DNA: TGCGCCAGCAGTGATCGGGTCGTCGGGGAGCTGTTTTTT. Its protein is CASSDRVVGELFF. The V call is TRBV10-2, the J call TRBJ2-2, with no clear D. Germline V gene data show CDR1 as WSHSY and CDR2 as SAAADI. V lost 3 bases and J 7 bases, leaving 9 bases between the germline ends. The CDR3 runs to 13 residues.